This T cell receptor (beta chain) was retrieved from a study of T cells in Graves' hyperthyroidism and ophthalmopathy (dated by TCRdb to the late 2010s). In the study overall: Peripheral blood samples were taken at initial diagnosis, before any treatment was given. A discovery cohort of about 95 patients, about 40 with Graves' ophthalmopathy and approximately 60 with stable Graves' hyperthyroidism, was used to find distinguishing TCR V-J signatures. Prospective prediction of ophthalmopathy was tested in an independent validation cohort of some 20 hyperthyroidism patients and 15 to 17 patients who later progressed to ophthalmopathy. The approximately 97 discovery patients were randomly divided into training and test sets at a 7:3 ratio. Thyroid tissue and blood T-cell repertoires from more than five Graves' hyperthyroidism patients were also compared in the study. After sampling, hyperthyroidism patients received methimazole starting at 30 mg daily, and ophthalmopathy patients received high-dose intravenous methylprednisolone. The paper describes TCR Vbeta CDR3 sequencing of about 140 peripheral blood samples, made up of around 41 ophthalmopathy patients, roughly 80 hyperthyroidism patients and 17 progressor patients. What the work shows at the level of the full study, not this receptor alone: No statistical method was used to fix the sample size in advance, and group allocation was not hidden from the investigators. A model built on a 13 V-J signature distinguished ophthalmopathy from stable hyperthyroidism, reaching about 88% sensitivity and 81% to 83% specificity in cross-validation and 80%/75% in testing. In validation, the model predicted progression to ophthalmopathy with around 71% sensitivity and about 72% specificity, a median of 6.5 months before onset. Blood samples also contained most of the expanded thyroid clonotypes (frequency above 0.001), which suggests that blood repertoires may reflect thyroid immune responses.

In the ophthalmopathy patients, disease was moderately to severely active, with a Clinical Activity Score of 3 or more, a NOSPECS grade of 4 or more, and a duration of less than 3 months. The study excluded patients with uncontrolled infections, other autoimmune diseases, pregnancy or lactation. Clinical symptoms, serum thyroxine and TRAb, thyroid ultrasound, and orbital computed tomography formed the basis for the diagnoses. PBMCs were separated from 10 ml of fresh peripheral blood using Ficoll-Paque density gradient centrifugation. Trizol reagent was used to extract total RNA, and RNA quality was then checked on an Agilent 2100 Bioanalyzer. The TCR beta CDR3 regions were amplified from RNA transcripts. The first round of RT-PCR for the TCR CDR3 was performed with the HTBI primer set and the Qiagen OneStep RT-PCR kit. Libraries were constructed in a second round of multiplex PCR, after which size selection and purification were carried out. Paired-end sequencing of the libraries was performed with 100 bp reads on an Illumina HiSeq2000. The published analysis was carried out like this. Raw data were processed with SOAPnuke, discarding reads with adapters, uncalled bases, mean Phred below 15, or no exact constant-primer or identifier match. High-quality paired reads were merged using COPE v1.2.5, and each unique nucleotide sequence was defined as a clonotype. MiTCR v1.1 was used to align the clonotypes against IMGT TRBV, TRBD and TRBJ reference segments. The analysis was restricted to V-J combinations with a frequency above 0.0001, which together covered about 99% of the repertoires. The TCS score was defined as the ratio of F50 (clonal expansion) to E x V (chaos), calculated using BLOSUM62-based TCRdist between CDR3 peptides within each V-J. Welch's t-statistics and random forest reduced several hundred V-J features to roughly 13, which were used in a naive Bayes classifier (R e1071). TCRdb applied fastp at Q25 and MiXCR to the public reads, then kept only in-frame beta chains. A single entry per CDR3 protein holds the most common genes and DNA from its merged rows. It is TCRdb's table, rather than the study itself, that gives the V and J calls and clone size. The sample table shows under 600,000 distinct CDR3 sequences, and 15% to 20% are seen once. The ten largest clones capture under 3.5% of the sample.

This clonotype was counted at least ten times. Its antigen remains undetermined. Nothing much larger sits one base from this clone, and base qualities are not available. This sequence originates from a woman aged 35 to 49 with Graves' ophthalmopathy. Input material: blood.

For the CDR3, the sequence is CASSQISGRAGEQFF. The DNA is as follows: TGTGCCAGCAGCCAAATTAGCGGGAGGGCCGGTGAGCAGTTCTTC. The V and J segments used are TRBV3-1 and TRBJ2-1, with 11 bases aligning to TRBD2. The CDR3 holds 15 amino acids from the cysteine to the phenylalanine. Only the CDR3 DNA stays, 45 bases, in frame from base 1. The germline V gene (reference sequence) gives CDR1 as LGHDT and CDR2 as YNNKEL. The germline V and J ends show losses of 2 bases and 9 bases respectively, and no gene match explains 6 bases of the junction.